This TCR beta chain was sequenced for a study of somatic mutations in cytotoxic T cells in rheumatoid arthritis. The study's findings and limits: Slight underrepresentation of TRBV07 in rheumatoid arthritis patients was not adjusted for multiple comparisons. With age, CD8+ clonality increased in rheumatoid arthritis patients, whereas no such increase appeared in healthy controls. Within 8 of 65 patients, the single biggest CD8+ clone made up more than 20% of CD8+ cells.

From germline, CDR1 is SGHVS and CDR2 FNYEAQ. V lost 5 bases, J lost 7 bases, and 11 bases lay in between. The CDR3 extends over 13 amino acids. Here immunoSEQ multiplex PCR was the method, and the copy in TCRdb shows in-frame clones only, minus some. The sample consists of about 3,800 clones, about 74% of them appearing once. Points on this clone: Its matching antigen is unknown.

The chain is built from TRBV7-6 and TRBJ2-2; D gene ambiguous. The sequencing input was CD8+ T cells sorted from blood. This clonotype originated in an adult with rheumatoid arthritis. The CDR3 region is CASSPFLYGELFF. The CDR3 DNA sequence: TGTGCCAGCAGCCCCTTCCTGTACGGGGAGCTGTTTTTT.